This T cell receptor beta chain was recovered during a study of blood T cells in healthy people across ages. Whole-study findings and limits: Any conclusive comparison of naive versus antigen-experienced cells was prevented by using unsorted PBMCs.

The total RNA that was extracted per sample amounted to at least 5 micrograms. V was cut by 0 bases and J by 11 bases, with 13 bases left in between. The germline V gene has CDR1 LGHNA and CDR2 YNFKEQ. The CDR3 spans 13 residues. Next came a second PCR, run for roughly 7 to 12 cycles, which used a sample-barcoded 5' primer along with a J-beta primer mix. Every individual sample yielded 3 million or more paired-end reads (each containing CDR3). TCRdb passed the 5' RACE reads through MiXCR, listing each CDR3 protein once. The sample shows about 640,000 distinct CDR3 sequences, under 70% of them seen only once. As concerns this clonotype: Its target is not known.

Sequencing used blood. The chain joins TRBV4-2 to TRBJ2-5, with D unresolved. The source of this sequence is a man aged 60 to 75 in good health. The CDR3 spells CASSQDPKPEQYF. The DNA for the CDR3 is TGTGCCAGCAGCCAAGATCCCAAGCCGGAGCAGTACTTC.